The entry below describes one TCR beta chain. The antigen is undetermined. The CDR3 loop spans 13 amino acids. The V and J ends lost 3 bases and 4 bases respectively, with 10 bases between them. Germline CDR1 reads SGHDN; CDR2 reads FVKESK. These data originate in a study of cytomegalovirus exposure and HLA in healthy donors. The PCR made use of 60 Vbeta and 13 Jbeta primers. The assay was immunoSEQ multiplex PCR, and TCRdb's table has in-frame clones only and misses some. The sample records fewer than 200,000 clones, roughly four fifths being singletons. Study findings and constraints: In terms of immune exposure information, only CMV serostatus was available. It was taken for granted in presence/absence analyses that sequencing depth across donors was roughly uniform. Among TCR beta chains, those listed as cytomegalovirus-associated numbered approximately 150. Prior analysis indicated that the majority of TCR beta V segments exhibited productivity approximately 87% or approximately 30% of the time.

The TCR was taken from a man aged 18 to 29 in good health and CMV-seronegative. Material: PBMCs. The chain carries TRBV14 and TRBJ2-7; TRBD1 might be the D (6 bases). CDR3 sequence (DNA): TGTGCCAGCAGCCATGGACAGTCATACGAGCAGTACTTC. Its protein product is CASSHGQSYEQYF.